This T cell receptor beta chain came from a study of cytomegalovirus exposure and HLA in healthy donors. The PCR had 60 Vbeta and 13 Jbeta primers. The protocol was immunoSEQ multiplex PCR, while the TCRdb copy is restricted to in-frame clones and leaves out a portion. Found here are about 72,000 clones; the top ten clones hold 5%. The TCR comes from a woman in her forties in good health and CMV-seropositive. The specimen sequenced was PBMCs.

CDR3 in amino acids: CASLRVAGAVEQYF. The CDR3 DNA reads TGTGCCAGCCTAAGGGTAGCGGGGGCGGTTGAGCAGTACTTC. The chain has TRBV6-5 and TRBJ2-7, with TRBD2 identical over 9 bases. Trimming removed 8 bases from V and 7 bases from J; junction bases left unmatched: 12. The CDR3 has 14 residues. CDR1 is MNHEY, CDR2 SVGAGI, per germline.